Presented here are 3 T cell receptor beta chains from one specimen sequenced in a study of blood T cells in healthy people across ages. A second PCR of about 7 to 11 cycles used a sample-barcoded 5' primer and a J-beta primer mix. From the 5' RACE reads, TCRdb called clonotypes with MiXCR, one entry per CDR3 protein. The table records approximately 770,000 distinct CDR3 sequences, 58% of them present only once. Specimen: blood. The receptor source for this set is a man aged 30-40 years in good health.

The chain combines TRBV20-1 with TRBJ1-2; 10 nucleotides align to TRBD1. V was clipped by 6 bases and J by 4 bases; unmatched bases: 2. Germline-derived CDR1 and CDR2 are DFQATT and SNEGSKA (reference sequence). This CDR3 has 12 amino acids. DNA of the CDR3: TGCAGTGCACGACAGGGGGCCTATGGCTACACCTTC. It encodes CSARQGAYGYTF.

V gene TRBV3-1 combines with J gene TRBJ1-6; 8 bases agree with TRBD1. This CDR3 is 17 amino acids long. Germline CDR1 reads LGHDT; CDR2 reads YNNKEL (reference sequence). The V gene end was trimmed by 4 bases and the J gene end by 7 bases; junction bases not matched to a gene: 12. The CDR3 loop is CASSPFLGQGGNSPLHF. In DNA form, the CDR3 reads TGTGCCAGCAGCCCATTCCTCGGACAGGGAGGAAATTCACCCCTCCACTTT.

The chain links TRBV20-1 to TRBJ2-1; D is possibly TRBD2 (7 bases). The germline gives CDR1 DFQATT, CDR2 SNEGSKA (reference sequence). The CDR3 has 13 amino acids. Trimming took off 3 bases at V and 5 bases at J, with 11 bases between the two ends. The CDR3 reads CSASGGLNNEQFF. The CDR3 nucleotides read TGCAGTGCTAGCGGGGGGCTTAACAATGAGCAGTTCTTC.